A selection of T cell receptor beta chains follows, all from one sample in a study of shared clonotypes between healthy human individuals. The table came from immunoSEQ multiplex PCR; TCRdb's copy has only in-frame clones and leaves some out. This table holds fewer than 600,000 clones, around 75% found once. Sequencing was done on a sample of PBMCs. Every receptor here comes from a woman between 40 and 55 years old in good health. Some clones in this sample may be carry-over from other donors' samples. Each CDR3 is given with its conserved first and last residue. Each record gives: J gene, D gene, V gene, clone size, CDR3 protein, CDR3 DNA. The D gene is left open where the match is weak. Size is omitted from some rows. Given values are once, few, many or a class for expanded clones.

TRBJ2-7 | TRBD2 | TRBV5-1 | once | CASSVGLAGLLATYEQYF | TGCGCCAGCAGCGTGGGACTAGCGGGCCTTTTGGCAACCTACGAGCAGTACTTC
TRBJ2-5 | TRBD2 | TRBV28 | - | CASRPTTGGLETQYF | TGTGCCAGCAGACCGACCACGGGAGGGTTGGAGACCCAGTACTTC
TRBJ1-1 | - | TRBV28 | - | CASTGTTEAFF | TGTGCCAGCACAGGGACTACTGAAGCTTTCTTT
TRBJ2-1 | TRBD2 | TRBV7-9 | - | CASSLARGLAGYNEQFF | TGTGCCAGCAGCTTAGCCCGGGGACTAGCGGGGTACAATGAGCAGTTCTTC
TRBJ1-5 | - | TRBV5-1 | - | CASSPLGAEGNQPQHF | TGCGCCAGCAGCCCCCTGGGGGCTGAGGGCAATCAGCCCCAGCATTTT
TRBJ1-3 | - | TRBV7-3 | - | CASSLGSGNTIYF | TGTGCCAGCAGCCTCGGATCCGGAAACACCATATATTTT
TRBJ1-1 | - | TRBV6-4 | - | CASTEAFF | TGTGCCAGCACTGAAGCTTTCTTT
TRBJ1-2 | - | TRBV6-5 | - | CASSYADPTYGYTF | TGTGCCAGCAGTTACGCGGACCCGACTTATGGCTACACCTTC
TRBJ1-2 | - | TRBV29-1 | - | CSVATQKGPYGYTF | TGCAGCGTTGCTACACAGAAGGGACCCTATGGCTACACCTTC
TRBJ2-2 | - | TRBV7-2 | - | CASSLGAGNTGELFF | TGTGCCAGCAGCCTCGGGGCAGGGAACACCGGGGAGCTGTTTTTT
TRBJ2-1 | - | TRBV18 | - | CASSPPPGAYNEQFF | TGTGCCAGCTCACCACCGCCAGGGGCCTACAATGAGCAGTTCTTC
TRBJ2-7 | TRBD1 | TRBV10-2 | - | CASSETGERYEQYF | TGCGCCAGCAGTGAAACAGGGGAAAGGTACGAGCAGTACTTC
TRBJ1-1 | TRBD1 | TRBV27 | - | CASCGTGGTEAFF | TGTGCCAGCTGCGGGACAGGGGGCACTGAAGCTTTCTTT
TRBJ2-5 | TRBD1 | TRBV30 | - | CAWTQGAGETQYF | TGTGCCTGGACACAGGGGGCTGGAGAGACCCAGTACTTC
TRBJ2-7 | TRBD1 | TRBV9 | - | CASSVDQGEFEQYF | TGTGCCAGCAGCGTAGACCAGGGGGAGTTCGAGCAGTACTTC
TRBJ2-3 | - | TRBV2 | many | CASSRPKGGTDTQYF | TGTGCCAGCAGTCGCCCGAAAGGGGGCACAGATACGCAGTATTTT
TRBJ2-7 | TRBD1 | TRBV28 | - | CASSSPSGTANYEQYF | TGTGCCAGCAGTTCACCCTCTGGGACAGCGAACTACGAGCAGTACTTC
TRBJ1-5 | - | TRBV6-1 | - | CASMSGGNQPQHF | TGTGCCAGCATGTCAGGAGGCAATCAGCCCCAGCATTTT
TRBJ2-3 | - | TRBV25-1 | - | CASSLSGTAADTQYF | TGTGCCAGCAGCCTCTCCGGGACCGCCGCAGATACGCAGTATTTT
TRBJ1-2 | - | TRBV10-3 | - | CAISASQILTDGYTF | TGTGCCATCAGTGCGTCTCAAATCCTCACAGATGGCTACACCTTC
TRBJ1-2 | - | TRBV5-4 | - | CASSGGFGAAEYGYTF | TGTGCCAGCAGCGGGGGCTTCGGTGCAGCTGAATATGGCTACACCTTC
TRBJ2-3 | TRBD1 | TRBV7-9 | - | CASSLANRQGVRTDTQYF | TGTGCCAGCAGCTTAGCGAATCGACAGGGGGTTAGGACAGATACGCAGTATTTT